The T cell receptor (beta chain) described here comes from a study of untreated major depressive disorder (dated 2018 in TCRdb). With respect to the entire study: The study was a cross-sectional case-control comparison of T cell phenotype and TCR repertoire between antidepressant-free major depressive disorder patients and individually matched non-depressed controls. Differences in Vbeta 5.1, Vbeta 11 and Vbeta 22 usage observed by flow cytometry in the whole cohort were followed up by sequencing.

The Qiagen DNeasy Blood and Tissue Kit was used to extract total genomic DNA from the purified CD4+ T cells. Using immunoSEQ immunosequencing protocols, the TCRbeta CDR3 region, as defined by IMGT, was amplified and sequenced. The original pipeline was this. The immunoSEQ service preprocessed the raw sequence data to correct PCR and sequencing errors. Data were loaded into the immunoSEQ Analyzer and further analyzed with VDJtools v1.0.7. Patient-control differences were tested with the paired Wilcoxon signed-rank test. The clones in this table, taken by TCRdb from immuneACCESS, are in-frame only. Not every clone is retained; where verified, under half of the shortfall comes from an unresolved V gene, and the cause of the rest is unknown. V, J and clone size were drawn from that table, and D and trimming were deduced from the DNA. This sample lists tens of thousands of clones; about 93% were detected once. The ten largest account for roughly 0.33% of the sample.

The germline V gene yields SGHDT for CDR1 and YYEEEE for CDR2. The cysteine opens and the phenylalanine closes a CDR3 of 13 amino acids. CDR3 DNA only is kept here, 39 bases in frame from base 1. The V end gives up 4 bases and the J end 3 bases, leaving 4 bases in the junction not matched to a gene. Results and caveats for the whole study, not just this receptor: Because of the strict matching and exclusion criteria, the study sample was comparatively small, which limits how generalizable the findings are. The sequencing comparisons used one-tailed planned tests on only three preselected Vbeta families. In every sequenced subject, all of the top five TRBV05-01 clones were private clones. Higher TRBV05-01 (Vbeta 5.1) usage among CD4+ T cells of depressed patients compared with controls was confirmed by sequencing, with p = 0.040 in a one-tailed test. In the sequencing data, TRBV25-01 and TRBV02-01 usage was found to follow the flow-cytometry pattern, although statistical significance was not reached.

Each depressed patient was pairwise matched to a non-depressed control for sex, age, current smoking status and body mass index. Every participant in the study was of European descent. Controls had no current or lifetime mood disorder and scored 5 or less on the Quick Inventory of Depressive Symptoms-Self Report. Major medical conditions, Axis I/II comorbidities, regular medication or illicit drug use, and drinking over 100 g alcohol a week were all grounds for excluding any participant. Approximately 30 ml of peripheral blood was drawn into EDTA tubes from each participant. Magnetic negative selection with the BD IMag Human CD4 T Lymphocyte Enrichment Set was used to purify CD4+ T cells from thawed PBMCs. Flow cytometry confirmed that the CD4+ enrichment method typically gave about 95% purity. A subgroup of a few case-control pairs, chosen blind to the chemokine receptor expression and flow-cytometric repertoire skewing results, underwent TCRbeta sequencing. Every blood sample was taken in the morning at 8:00 a.m., and Ficoll-Hypaque gradient centrifugation was used to isolate PBMCs. PBMCs were cryopreserved by gradual cooling to -80°C and stored in liquid nitrogen until assayed.

As to this clone: No antigen is known for it. No base-level quality is on record; no much larger clone is a single base apart.

The rearranged segments are TRBV5-6 and TRBJ2-7; the junction holds 7 bases that match TRBD1. Source material: CD4+ T cells from PBMCs. The TCR was taken from a man aged 25-45 years in good health. CDR3 protein: CASSRDRDYEQYF. The DNA sequence is given as TGTGCCAGCAGCCGTGACAGGGACTACGAGCAGTACTTC.